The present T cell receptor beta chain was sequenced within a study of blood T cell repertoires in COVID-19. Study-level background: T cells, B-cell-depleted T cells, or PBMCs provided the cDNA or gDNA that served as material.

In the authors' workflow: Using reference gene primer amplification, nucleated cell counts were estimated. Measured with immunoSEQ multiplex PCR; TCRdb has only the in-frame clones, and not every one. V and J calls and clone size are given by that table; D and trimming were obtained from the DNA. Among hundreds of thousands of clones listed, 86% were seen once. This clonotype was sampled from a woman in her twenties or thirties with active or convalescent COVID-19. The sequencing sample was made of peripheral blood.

CDR3: CASSGQGAEKLFF. CDR3 nucleotides: TGCGCCAGCAGTGGACAGGGGGCGGAAAAACTGTTTTTT. V usage is TRBV10-2 and J usage is TRBJ1-4; 10 positions agree with TRBD1. The ends lost 4 bases at V and 8 bases at J; junction bases unmatched: 1. Looked up from germline, CDR1 is WSHSY and CDR2 is SAAADI. The CDR3 spans 13 residues.